This T cell receptor beta chain was recorded in a study of shared clonotypes between healthy human individuals. Clones were sequenced by immunoSEQ multiplex PCR, and TCRdb holds only the in-frame ones, with some missing. The profile shows a few million clones, approximately 90% of them singletons. On this clone: The antigen is not known.

Study-level points and caveats: Four donors held about 4.6% of naive CD4 clonotypes in common.

CDR3 size: 13 residues. Trimming took off 4 bases at V and 5 bases at J, with 11 bases between the two ends. CDR1 SNHLY and CDR2 FYNNEI come from the germline V gene. The sequenced material came from naive CD4+ T cells sorted from blood. This sample's subset: CD45RA+ positively selected. The receptor was derived from a man aged 18-30 years in good health. J is TRBJ1-1 and V is TRBV2; a weak D match, TRBD1 (5 bases). The CDR3 protein is CASSGGQRTEAFF. CDR3 nucleotides: TGTGCCAGCAGTGGGGGCCAGCGAACTGAAGCTTTCTTT. The variable domain in full, completed from reference TRBV2 and TRBJ1-1, reads EPEVTQTPSHQVTQMGQEVILRCVPISNHLYFYWYRQILGQKVEFLVSFYNNEISEKSEIFDDQFSVERPDGSNFTLKIRSTKLEDSAMYFCASSGGQRTEAFFGQGTRLTVV.